This note documents a single TCR beta chain sequence. These data belong to a study of shared clonotypes between healthy human individuals. In the original processing: With immunoSEQ giving junction-only sequences and no quality scores, filtering differed. Measured with immunoSEQ multiplex PCR; TCRdb has only the in-frame clones, and not every one. Clone size and V and J calls were adopted from that table, with D and trimming inferred from the DNA. The table includes around 1.9 million clones, roughly 93% detected once. Positively selected for CCR7, the CD45RO-negative cells used as naive CD8 cells excluded terminally differentiated effector memory CD45RA+ cells. Specimen: naive CD8+ T cells from PBMCs. The origin of this receptor is a man younger than 35 in good health. Some clones in this sample may be carry-over from other donors' samples.

The CDR3 loop reads CASSGAGASSGNTIYF. The CDR3 DNA reads as TGTGCCAGTAGCGGGGCAGGGGCCAGCTCTGGAAACACCATATATTTT. This chain uses TRBV19 with TRBJ1-3, with D possibly being TRBD1 (6 bases). Looked up from germline, CDR1 is LNHDA and CDR2 is SQIVND (reference sequence). V lost 6 bases and J lost 0, with 15 bases in between. This CDR3 contains 16 residues.